The present TCR beta chain was sequenced within a study of OX40 agonist ivuxolimab in advanced cancers. Study-level information: Patients receiving dose escalation had hepatocellular carcinoma, melanoma, renal cell or head and neck cancer. Aged roughly 23 to 80 with a mean of about 60 years, they were approximately 79% male.

Method: immunoSEQ multiplex PCR; TCRdb's copy keeps in-frame clones and lacks some. The data contain approximately 90,000 clones, roughly 90% of them singletons. This CDR3 contains 14 residues. Germline CDR1 MNHEY, CDR2 SMNVEV (reference sequence). The ends were cut back, 1 base at V and 4 bases at J, with 7 bases in the middle. The sequence derives from an adult with an advanced solid tumor such as melanoma, head and neck, liver or kidney cancer. This sequence joins TRBV27 and TRBJ1-4, with no clear D. The sample here was CD4+ or CD8+ T cells sorted from blood, taken in a trial of the OX40 agonist ivuxolimab. This CDR3 reads CASSLYPNNEKLFF. CDR3 nucleotides: TGTGCCAGCAGTTTATACCCAAATAATGAAAAACTGTTTTTT.